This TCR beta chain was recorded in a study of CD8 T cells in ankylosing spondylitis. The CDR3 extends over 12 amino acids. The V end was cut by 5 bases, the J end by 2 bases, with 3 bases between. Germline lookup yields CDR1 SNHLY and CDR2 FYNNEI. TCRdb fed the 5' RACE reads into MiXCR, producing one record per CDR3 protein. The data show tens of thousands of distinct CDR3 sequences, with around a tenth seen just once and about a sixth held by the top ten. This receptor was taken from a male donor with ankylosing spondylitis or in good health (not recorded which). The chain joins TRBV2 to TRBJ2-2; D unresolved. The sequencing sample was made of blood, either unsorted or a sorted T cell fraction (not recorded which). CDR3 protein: CASSTNTGELFF. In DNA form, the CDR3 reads TGTGCCAGCAGTACTAACACCGGGGAGCTGTTTTTT.